The text below deals with one T cell receptor beta chain. What it recognizes is unknown. The sample comes from a study of PD-1 blockade in classical Hodgkin lymphoma. Germline assignment: CDR1 GTSNPN and CDR2 SVGIG (reference sequence). Trimming stripped 0 bases from V and 3 bases from J, with 8 bases between. There are 13 residues in the CDR3. Study observations and caveats: Whoever responded completely had baseline diversity much like that seen in newly diagnosed patients.

All the patients suffered relapse after autologous stem cell transplantation, and brentuximab vedotin exposure differed. Thawed PBMCs underwent magnetic negative selection to yield purified CD4+ T cells. Repertoires were generated with immunoSEQ multiplex PCR, while TCRdb's copy carries only in-frame clones and drops some. Of some 17,000 clones listed, around four fifths are singletons. The source is a human donor with classical Hodgkin lymphoma. The chain joins TRBV30 to TRBJ2-5, with D possibly being TRBD2 (5 bases). The source material was CD4+ T cells from blood, sampled at baseline. As DNA, the CDR3 is TGTGCCTGGAGTGTCGGGGTGGAAGAGACCCAGTACTTC. As protein: CAWSVGVEETQYF.